A single sample gave rise to the 5 T cell receptor beta chains below, sequenced in a study of blood T cells in healthy people across ages. For the second PCR, which ran for roughly 7 to 11 cycles, a sample-barcoded 5' primer and a J-beta primer mix were used. From the 5' RACE reads, TCRdb called clonotypes with MiXCR, one entry per CDR3 protein. Here the sample spans about 280,000 distinct CDR3 sequences, 25% to 30% being singletons. Input material: blood. The receptors originated from a woman aged 70-85 years in good health.

The V gene is TRBV20-1, the J gene TRBJ1-1, with TRBD1 identical over 7 bases. The CDR3 sequence is 13 residues long. V lost 6 bases, J lost 1 base, and 5 bases stayed unmatched. The germline CDR1 and CDR2 sequences are DFQATT and SNEGSKA (reference sequence). CDR3 bases: TGCAGTGCACCGGGACAGAAGAACACTGAAGCTTTCTTT. It specifies CSAPGQKNTEAFF.

The chain links TRBV19 to TRBJ1-2; 9 bases map to TRBD1. Germline trimming cut 5 bases from V and 4 bases from J; bases unmatched to any gene: 8. Germline values: CDR1 LNHDA, CDR2 SQIVND (reference sequence). The CDR3 is made up of 15 amino acids. CDR3: CASSEQGQGGYGYTF. CDR3 in DNA: TGTGCCAGTAGTGAGCAGGGACAGGGTGGCTATGGCTACACCTTC. Using reference TRBV19 and TRBJ1-2 for the parts outside the CDR3, the full variable domain is DGGITQSPKYLFRKEGQNVTLSCEQNLNHDAMYWYRQDPGQGLRLIYYSQIVNDFQKGDIAEGYSVSREKKESFPLTVTSAQKNPTAFYLCASSEQGQGGYGYTFGSGTRLTVV.

This clonotype came up a few times. At one end, the junction sequence differs from germline, possibly due to a read error. The chain joins TRBV29-1 to TRBJ2-5, with D perhaps TRBD2 (6 bases). This CDR3 spans 12 amino acids. Germline V gene sequence: CDR1 SQVTM, CDR2 ANQGSEA. As DNA, the CDR3 is TGCAGCGCGAGACTAGGCCAAGAGACCAAGTACTTC. The encoded protein is CSARLGQETKYF.

This clonotype turned up a few times. V is TRBV27 and J is TRBJ1-5; no clear D gene. This CDR3 is built from 13 residues. V lost 2 bases and J 6 bases, leaving 8 bases between the germline ends. CDR1 is MNHEY, CDR2 SMNVEV, per germline (reference sequence). The CDR3 reads CASSLRGAQPQHF. CDR3 sequence (DNA): TGTGCCAGCAGTTTACGTGGTGCTCAGCCCCAGCATTTT.

The V call is TRBV6-2 or TRBV6-3, the J call TRBJ2-7; 10 positions match TRBD1. With V trimmed by 6 bases and J by 7 bases, 9 bases remained unmatched. The length of the CDR3 is 14 residues. In germline, CDR1 is MNHEY, CDR2 SVGEGT. This chain's CDR3 is CASSSDRGYVEQYF. For the CDR3, the DNA is TGTGCCAGCAGCTCGGACAGGGGGTACGTGGAGCAGTACTTC.